This T cell receptor (beta chain) was sequenced for a study of blood T cell repertoires in COVID-19 (dated by TCRdb to 2020 to 2021). A note on the overall study: Collaborator samples came from the United States, Italy and Spain and covered acute and convalescent phases of COVID-19. The material from the prospective study consisted of cDNA or gDNA derived from T cells, B-cell-depleted T cells, or PBMCs. The dataset comprised deeply sampled blood TCRbeta repertoires from subjects exposed to, actively infected with, or recovered from COVID-19. The repertoires were made available in a free public database intended to serve as a resource for research on the immune response to SARS-CoV-2. The samples were drawn from two sources: the first 160 participants of the ongoing ImmuneRACE study, and 1,000 to 1,500 subjects contributed by 6 global collaborators. A de-identified subject ID, COVID-19 status, age in years and sex were almost always included in the sample metadata. Where available, HLA class I and class II types were obtained from metadata supplied by the sample provider rather than from assay-based typing.

Overall study results and their limits: Clinical and demographic metadata were provided uncurated, with the amount varying by source and participant.

In the prospective study, participants were 18 to 89 years old, resided in 24 geographic areas of the United States, and were enrolled through a virtual design. Cohort assignment in the prospective study relied on participant-reported clinical history from a screening survey and a study questionnaire. In the prospective study, mobile phlebotomists collected whole blood, serum and a nasopharyngeal or oropharyngeal swab from each participant. Over an approximately 2-month period, participants in the prospective study had the option of providing additional blood draws and questionnaires. Prospective study blood samples were shipped either frozen or at room temperature before DNA extraction. Details on this clone: Which antigen it targets is not known. The record has no base qualities; no much larger clone is one base away.

The immunoSEQ Assay, a bias-controlled multiplex PCR, was used to amplify TCRbeta CDR3 regions from genomic DNA. The authors' pipeline ran thus. Nucleated cell counts per sample were estimated from amplification of reference gene primers within the assay. To quantify the absolute abundance of each unique TCRbeta CDR3 rearrangement, sequence reads were collapsed and filtered. For each sample, productive Simpson clonality was calculated as the square root of Simpson's diversity index over productive rearrangements. TCRdb mirrors the immuneACCESS table, restricted to in-frame sequences. Some clones are absent from its copies; in checked studies, under half trace to an unresolved V gene, and the reason for the others is unknown. Clone size and V and J calls were adopted from that table, with D and trimming inferred from the DNA. In all, the sample holds about 180,000 clones, and roughly 90% of those were seen once. Of the sample, around 1.3% is held by the ten largest clones.

Reading the germline V gene gives CDR1 MNHEY and CDR2 SVGAGI. Measured from the cysteine to the phenylalanine, the CDR3 is 14 residues long. Just CDR3 DNA is preserved here, 42 bases in frame from base 1. V loses 0 bases, J loses 8 bases, and the germline ends lie 11 bases apart. This clonotype originated in a human donor with acute COVID-19. The donor label of this sample is uncertain. Recombination linked TRBV6-5 to TRBJ2-1, and perhaps TRBD1 as D gene, on 6 matching bases. The sequenced material came from PBMCs or T cells enriched from blood (not recorded which). The nucleotides read TGTGCCAGCAGTTACTCGGGCAGGGGCGATGAGCAGTTCTTC. This codes for CASSYSGRGDEQFF.